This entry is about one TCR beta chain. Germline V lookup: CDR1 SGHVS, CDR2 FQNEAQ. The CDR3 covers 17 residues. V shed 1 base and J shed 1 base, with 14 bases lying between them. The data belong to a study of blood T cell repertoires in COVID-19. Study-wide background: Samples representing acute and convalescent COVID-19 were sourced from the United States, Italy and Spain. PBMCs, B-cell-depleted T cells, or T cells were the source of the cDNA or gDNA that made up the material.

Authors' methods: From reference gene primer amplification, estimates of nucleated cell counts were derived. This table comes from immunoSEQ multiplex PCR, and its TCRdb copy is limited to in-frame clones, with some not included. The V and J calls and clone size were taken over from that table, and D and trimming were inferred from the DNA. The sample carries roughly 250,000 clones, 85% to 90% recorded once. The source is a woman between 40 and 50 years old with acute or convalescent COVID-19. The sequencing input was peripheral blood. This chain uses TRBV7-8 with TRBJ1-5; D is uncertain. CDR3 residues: CASSLEEGGRSNQPQHF. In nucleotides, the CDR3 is TGTGCCAGCAGCTTAGAAGAGGGAGGACGGAGCAATCAGCCCCAGCATTTT.